These 30 T cell receptor beta chains came from one sample sequenced in a study of tumor-infiltrating lymphocytes in primary liver carcinoma listed by TCRdb under 2017. The instrument given in TCRdb is Illumina HiSeq 2500. TCRbeta-specific cDNA was reverse-transcribed from 500 ng total RNA using a constant-region primer and ProtoScript II reverse transcriptase. Three nested multiplex PCR rounds, following a slightly modified ARM-PCR procedure, were used to build the TCRbeta libraries. Multiplex TRBV1-TRBV30 forward primers and a Cbeta reverse primer were used in the first two PCR rounds, each of which was run for roughly 9 cycles. TCRdb redid the processing of the public reads, applying fastp at Q25 and MiXCR, and retained in-frame beta chains. Rows merge per CDR3 protein into single entries with the most common DNA and genes. The sample table records around 54,000 distinct CDR3 sequences; roughly 77% of these occur just once. Together, the top ten hold about 25% of the sample.

Without any cell sorting, total RNA and DNA were co-extracted from roughly 18-30 mg of bulk tissue using the AllPrep DNA/RNA mini kit. Sequenced: liver tumor tissue from sampling region 2. Interpreted using the paper, the cell subset or site label stands for: tumor region T2, inferior pole. These TCRs come from a man aged 40-50 years with primary liver carcinoma and hepatitis B virus infection.

Note on this clonotype: Given a much more abundant clone one base away, this may be a read error. The V and J genes are TRBV25-1 and TRBJ2-2; 8 positions match TRBD1. The CDR3 sequence is 15 residues long. Per the germline V gene, CDR1 is MGHDK and CDR2 is SYGVNS. The CDR3 protein is CVSSDQGAYTGELFF. CDR3 coding DNA: TGTGTCAGCAGTGATCAGGGGGCCTACACCGGGGAGCTGTTTTTT.

About this clonotype: Sequence at one end of the junction differs from germline and may be a read error. The rearrangement uses TRBV11-2 and TRBJ2-2, with 9 bases fitting TRBD2. This CDR3 comprises 16 residues. Per germline, CDR1 SGHAT and CDR2 FQNNGV. The CDR3 loop is CAGSLVALAGSGELLF. CDR3 nucleotides: TGTGCCGGCAGCTTAGTGGCGCTAGCGGGATCCGGGGAGCTGTTATTT. Full variable domain (outside the CDR3, taken from reference TRBV11-2 and TRBJ2-2): EAGVAQSPRYKIIEKRQSVAFWCNPISGHATLYWYQQILGQGPKLLIQFQNNGVVDDSQLPKDRFSAERLKGVDSTLKIQPAKLEDSAVYLCAGSLVALAGSGELLFGEGSRLTVL.

As concerns this clonotype: An end of the junction differs from the germline gene, which may be a read error. The chain joins TRBV29-1 to TRBJ1-2; D is unresolved. The germline V gene has CDR1 SQVTM and CDR2 ANQGSEA. The length of the CDR3 is 14 residues. The CDR3 region has the DNA TGCAGCATTGAAGCAGACGGAGCGCACTATGGCTACATCTTC. Translation gives CSIEADGAHYGYIF.

On this clonotype itself: Germline is not matched at one junction end, which may reflect a read error. This chain joins TRBV29-1 and TRBJ1-4; D is possibly TRBD1 (6 bases). The CDR3 extends over 13 amino acids. Germline V gene data show CDR1 as SQVTM and CDR2 as ANQGSEA. The CDR3 sequence is CCVDQGKGEKLFF. Here the CDR3 DNA reads TGCTGCGTTGATCAGGGGAAGGGTGAAAAATTGTTTTTT.

Comment on this clonotype: The junction departs from the called germline gene at one end, perhaps through a read error. The chain carries TRBV10-3 and TRBJ2-5; maybe TRBD1 (7 bases). CDR1 is ENHRY and CDR2 is SYGVKD in the germline V gene. CDR3 length: 14 residues. CDR3 residues: CATRDGQGGETQYF. In DNA, the CDR3 is TGTGCCACCAGGGACGGTCAGGGGGGAGAGACTCAGTACTTC.

Of note for this clonotype: At one of its ends the junction is not consistent with the germline gene, which may arise from a read error. Written as DNA, the CDR3 is TGTGCCAGCGGTTACGGAGTGGAGTATAGCAATCAGCCCCAGCATTTT. It translates to CASGYGVEYSNQPQHF. The J gene is TRBJ1-5, the V gene TRBV6-6; D not certain. This CDR3 is built from 16 residues. CDR1 and CDR2 (germline): MNHNY, SVGAGI (reference sequence).

This clonotype is medium-sized (0.01 to 0.1%). The chain joins TRBV11-2 to TRBJ1-1; no firm D call. With 0 bases removed from V and 4 bases from J, the gap between germline ends came to 9 bases. CDR1 SGHAT and CDR2 FQNNGV come from the germline V gene. The CDR3 sequence is 14 residues long. The CDR3 DNA is TGTGCCAGCAGCTTAGAGTACGGCGTCACTGAAGCTTTCTTT. It specifies CASSLEYGVTEAFF.

Notes on this clonotype: The junction and the germline gene differ at one end; a read error may be behind it. The chain couples TRBV11-2 to TRBJ2-7; 7 positions agree with TRBD1. Germline CDR1 and CDR2: SGHAT and FQNNGV. CDR3 length: 16 residues. The chain's CDR3 is CASSPPRTGYVYGQYF. The DNA of the CDR3 is TGTGCAAGCAGCCCCCCCAGGACAGGATACGTCTACGGGCAGTACTTC.

About this clonotype itself: The junction and the germline gene differ at one end; a read error may be behind it. The chain carries TRBV29-1 and TRBJ2-1; no clear D gene. The V gene's germline CDR1 is SQVTM and CDR2 ANQGSEA. This CDR3 is 13 amino acids long. CDR3: CCVDPNSYNEQFF. The DNA for the CDR3 is TGCTGCGTCGACCCAAACTCCTACAATGAACAGTTCTTC.

This clonotype was counted only a few times. The chain is built from TRBV11-2 and TRBJ2-7; 7 positions match TRBD2. This CDR3 is built from 12 residues. Germline V gene sequence: CDR1 SGHAT, CDR2 FQNNGV. CDR3 in amino acids: CDSSSGGYEQYF. DNA for the CDR3: TGTGACAGTAGCTCGGGGGGCTACGAGCAGTACTTC.

Only a few counts were recorded for this clonotype. Since a much larger clone is just one base distant, this may be a read error. This chain connects TRBV14 to TRBJ2-7; tentatively, D is TRBD2 (6 bases). The CDR3 covers 14 residues. Germline CDR1 is SGHDN and CDR2 is FVKESK. In nucleotides, the CDR3 is TGTACCAGCAGCCTTCGGAGCGGGTCCTACGAGCAGTACTTC. Translated: CTSSLRSGSYEQYF.

This clonotype was detected only a few times. The chain couples TRBV19 to TRBJ2-3; TRBD1 matches at 8 bases. CDR3 size: 16 residues. Germline CDR1 LNHDA, CDR2 SQIVND (reference sequence). The V segment lost 6 bases and the J segment 3 bases; nucleotides outside the gene matches: 11. This CDR3 reads CASRDRVTGETDTQYF. Written as DNA, the CDR3 is TGTGCCAGTAGGGACAGGGTCACGGGAGAAACAGATACGCAGTATTTT.

The chain links TRBV4-1 to TRBJ1-5; D gene uncertain. V lost 1 base and J lost 2, with 9 bases in between. CDR1 and CDR2 (germline): MGHRA, YSYEKL. This CDR3 has 15 residues. CDR3 bases: TGCGCCAGCAGCCAAGGTGGAGTGGGCAATCAGCCCCAGCATTTT. Protein product: CASSQGGVGNQPQHF.

As for this clonotype: At one end, the junction sequence differs from germline, possibly due to a read error. This rearrangement joins TRBV29-1 to TRBJ2-2; TRBD2 might be the D (6 bases). In germline, CDR1 is SQVTM, CDR2 ANQGSEA. The CDR3 has 17 residues. The DNA for the CDR3 is TGTAGCGTCCTTGGCCTCCTCGGGAGAGCGAACACTGGGGAGCTGTTTTTT. Translating it yields CSVLGLLGRANTGELFF.

To note about this clonotype: This sequence may be a read error, since a much larger clone differs from it by one base. The chain links TRBV11-2 to TRBJ2-1; unclear D gene. This CDR3 has 15 residues. Germline V gene data show CDR1 as SGHAT and CDR2 as FQNNGV. The CDR3 DNA reads as TGTGTCAGCAGCCAGACACGAGATCGGGCCAATGAGCAGTTCTTC. Its translation: CVSSQTRDRANEQFF.

This chain joins TRBV11-2 and TRBJ1-4; D not resolved. CDR1 and CDR2 from the germline V gene are SGHAT and FQNNGV. This CDR3 contains 14 residues. The CDR3 loop reads CVCSLEVGYEKLFF. CDR3 bases: TGTGTCTGCAGCTTAGAGGTTGGGTACGAAAAACTGTTTTTT.

Of note for this clonotype: The junction departs from the called germline gene at one end, perhaps through a read error. The CDR3 spells CVSSYSDRSEKLFF. The CDR3 nucleotides read TGTGTCAGCAGTTACTCGGATCGGTCTGAAAAACTGTTTTTT. The gene calls are TRBV6-5 and TRBJ1-4; D gene ambiguous. Germline V lookup: CDR1 MNHEY, CDR2 SVGAGI. This CDR3 region has 14 residues.

Concerning this clonotype: Mismatch with germline at one junction end may stem from a read error. The chain combines TRBV5-4 with TRBJ2-1, with D uncertain. Germline V gene lookup returns CDR1 SGHNT and CDR2 YYREEE (reference sequence). The CDR3 length is 15 residues. CDR3 region: CVSSAGHSSYNEQFF. CDR3 bases: TGTGTCAGCAGCGCCGGTCACAGCTCCTACAATGAGCAGTTCTTC.

This clonotype has a single count. The CDR3 loop reads CASSSDRGLEALYF. The CDR3 region has the DNA TGTGCCAGCAGCTCGGATAGGGGGCTGGAGGCCCTGTACTTC. This chain uses TRBV5-4 with TRBJ2-5; 7 bases map to TRBD1. CDR1 and CDR2 (germline): SGHNT, YYREEE (reference sequence). J was trimmed by 13 bases and V by 3 bases; bases with no gene match: 15. The CDR3 extends over 14 amino acids.

Of note for this clonotype: At one of its ends the junction is not consistent with the germline gene, which may arise from a read error. The chain combines TRBV20-1 with TRBJ2-1, with 10 bases identical to TRBD2. Per germline, CDR1 DFQATT and CDR2 SNEGSKA (reference sequence). The CDR3 is made up of 14 amino acids. The CDR3 here is CIALSGRANNEQFF. CDR3 DNA: TGCATTGCCCTCAGCGGGAGGGCAAACAATGAACAGTTCTTC.

Concerning this clonotype: This may arise from a read error, as a much more abundant clone is one base away. V and J are TRBV2 and TRBJ2-3; no definite D call. The CDR3 extends over 13 amino acids. Per germline, CDR1 SNHLY and CDR2 FYNNEI. In DNA, the CDR3 is TGTGCCGGCAGCGTGAGACCGGCAGATACGCAGTATTTT. The encoded protein is CAGSVRPADTQYF. The full variable domain, completed using reference TRBV2 and TRBJ2-3, is EPEVTQTPSHQVTQMGQEVILRCVPISNHLYFYWYRQILGQKVEFLVSFYNNEISEKSEIFDDQFSVERPDGSNFTLKIRSTKLEDSAMYFCAGSVRPADTQYFGPGTRLTVL.

This clonotype was seen more than once but under ten times. Germline is not matched at one junction end, which may reflect a read error. The chain uses TRBV4-1 and TRBJ2-2; D remains unclear. Germline CDR1 reads MGHRA; CDR2 reads YSYEKL. This CDR3 contains 15 residues. The CDR3 is CASSREVANTGELFF. The CDR3 DNA reads as TGCGCCAGCAGCCGAGAAGTTGCTAACACTGGGGAGCTGTTTTTT.

This clonotype came up once. A much larger clone lies one base from this, so it may be a read error. The chain joins TRBV7-9 to TRBJ2-4; D tentatively fits TRBD1 or TRBD2 (5 bases each). Trimming left V 8 bases short and J 5 bases short, with 10 bases between. Germline CDR1 and CDR2: SEHNR and FQNEAQ (reference sequence). The CDR3 is made up of 12 amino acids. CDR3 region: CASCRDENIQYF. CDR3 in DNA: TGTGCCAGCTGCCGGGACGAAAACATTCAGTACTTC. Full variable domain (rest looked up from reference TRBV7-9 and TRBJ2-4): DTGVSQNPRHKITKRGQNVTFRCDPISEHNRLYWYRQTLGQGPEFLTYFQNEAQLEKSRLLSDRFSAERPKGSFSTLEIQRTEQGDSAMYLCASCRDENIQYFGAGTRLSVL.

This chain uses TRBV11-2 with TRBJ2-7; 8 nucleotides line up with TRBD2. This CDR3 has 15 amino acids. The V and J ends lost 6 bases and 5 bases, in that order; junction bases with no gene match: 12. Germline loops: CDR1 SGHAT, CDR2 FQNNGV. Here the CDR3 reads CASSSAGGGRHEQYF. CDR3 coding DNA: TGTGCCAGCAGTTCAGCGGGCGGGGGGAGACACGAGCAGTACTTC.

About this clonotype itself: A much larger clone lies one base from this, so it may be a read error. This chain links TRBV12-5 with TRBJ1-2; the D gene is possibly TRBD1 (6 bases). The germline CDR1 and CDR2 sequences are LGHNT and FRNRAP. The CDR3 loop spans 16 amino acids. The CDR3 region has the DNA TGTGCTGGTGGTTTGGTCTTAGGACGGGGGCTCTATGGCTACACCTTC. It translates to CAGGLVLGRGLYGYTF.

This clonotype was counted only a few times. A much larger clone is a single base away; this may be a read error. This chain joins TRBV28 and TRBJ2-3; possible D gene TRBD1, 6 bases. V was trimmed by 5 bases and J by 3 bases, leaving 15 bases between them. Germline V gene data show CDR1 as MDHEN and CDR2 as SYDVKM. This CDR3 has 15 amino acids. CDR3 sequence (DNA): TGTGCCAGCAGTACGGGACACGGGGAAACAGATACGCAGTATTTT. Amino acids: CASSTGHGETDTQYF.

About this clonotype itself: The junction differs from germline at one of its ends, possibly a read error. The V and J genes are TRBV11-2 and TRBJ2-7; D not certain. The CDR3 totals 14 residues. Germline CDR1 is SGHAT and CDR2 is FQNNGV. CDR3 sequence: CASCLTDGAYERYF. The CDR3 bases are TGTGCCAGCTGCTTAACCGACGGAGCCTACGAGCGCTATTTC.

This clonotype was detected many times. The V and J genes are TRBV10-3 and TRBJ1-6; TRBD1 is a possible D gene (5 bases). This CDR3 is 16 amino acids long. The V gene lost 6 bases and the J gene lost 8 bases, with 20 bases spanning the gap. CDR1 ENHRY and CDR2 SYGVKD come from the germline V gene. This chain's CDR3 is CAIRGHGRGMDSPLHF. CDR3 DNA: TGTGCCATCAGGGGGCACGGGCGGGGGATGGATTCACCCCTCCACTTT.

On this clonotype itself: This clone may be a read error of a much larger clone one base away. The chain links TRBV7-9 to TRBJ2-1, with D maybe TRBD2 (6 bases). From germline, CDR1 is SEHNR and CDR2 FQNEAQ (reference sequence). This CDR3 contains 15 residues. V was clipped by 5 bases and J by 6 bases, with 17 bases between them. DNA of the CDR3: TGTGCCAGCAGCCGTGGGGACTTCCGCCGCAATGAGCAGTTCTTC. This encodes CASSRGDFRRNEQFF.

This clonotype was counted at least ten times. V and J are TRBV6-6 and TRBJ2-1; a weak D match, TRBD2 (6 bases). Between the trimmed V and J ends, which lost 7 bases and 6 bases, there was a span of 16 bases. Germline CDR1 is MNHNY and CDR2 is SVGAGI (reference sequence). The CDR3 covers 14 residues. The CDR3 region has the DNA TGTGCCAGCACTTCCTTTCGGGACTCCAATGAGCAGTTCTTC. Encoded protein: CASTSFRDSNEQFF.